Listed below are T cell receptor beta chains from one sample, sequenced in a study of T cell repertoires in cytomegalovirus infection. TCRdb passed the reads through MiXCR, listing each CDR3 protein once. In the table there are about a million distinct CDR3 sequences, around 31% of which are singletons. These receptors have no identified antigens. Here the sequenced sample was cultured CD8+ T cells from PBMCs, taken from culture after CMV antigen stimulation. The receptor set was obtained from a human donor in good health (CMV status not recorded). Some clones in this sample may be carry-over from other donors' samples. Each CDR3 is given with its conserved first and last residue. The order of the fields is clone size, J gene, D gene, V gene, CDR3 DNA, CDR3 protein. D genes are given only for firm matches. Expanded clones are given a class, and other clones once, few, many or no size at all.

>many|TRBJ1-5|-|TRBV6-2/TRBV6-3
TGTGCCAGCAGTTACAAACTTAGCAATCAGCCCCAGCATTTT
CASSYKLSNQPQHF
>few|TRBJ2-1|-|TRBV4-1
TGCGCCAGCAGCCAAGGCCCCGAGAGCTCCTACAATGAGCAGTTCTTC
CASSQGPESSYNEQFF
>-|TRBJ2-2|-|TRBV6-2/TRBV6-3
TGTGCCAGCAACTCAAACATCGGGGAGCTGTTTTTT
CASNSNIGELFF
>few|TRBJ2-1|-|TRBV7-6
TGTGCCAGCAGCTCAGGAGCTGAGCAGTTCTTC
CASSSGAEQFF
>-|TRBJ1-1|-|TRBV18
TGTGCCAGCTCGGCAGGGTCACATACTGAAGCTTTCTTT
CASSAGSHTEAFF
>-|TRBJ2-3|-|TRBV27
TGTGCCAGCAGTTTAGAAGGACCCATCACAGATACGCAGTATTTT
CASSLEGPITDTQYF
>-|TRBJ2-1|-|TRBV6-8
TGTGCCAGCAGTATCCCAGGGCTCAATGAGCAGTTCTTC
CASSIPGLNEQFF
>-|TRBJ1-5|TRBD1|TRBV20-1
TGCAGTGCTAAGACAGGGGGGACCAATCAGCCCCAGCATTTT
CSAKTGGTNQPQHF
>few|TRBJ2-7|-|TRBV4-1
TGCGCCAGCAGCCAAGGAGTAGCCAGGCCTGACTACGAGCAGTACTTC
CASSQGVARPDYEQYF
>few|TRBJ1-5|TRBD1|TRBV6-5
TGTGCCAGCAGCTACGGGACAGGGGCGGATCAGCCCCAGCATTTT
CASSYGTGADQPQHF
>few|TRBJ2-2|-|TRBV12-3/TRBV12-4
TGTGCCAGCAGCTGGACCTACGGGACCGGGGAGCTGTTTTTT
CASSWTYGTGELFF
>many|TRBJ1-2|TRBD1|TRBV20-1
TGCAGTGTACAGGGGACAAGTTACGGCTACACCTTC
CSVQGTSYGYTF
>few|TRBJ1-2|-|TRBV7-9
TGTGCCAGCAGCTTTTCTAGGGGCTACACCTTC
CASSFSRGYTF
>-|TRBJ1-2|-|TRBV6-6
TGTGCCAGCAGTTACCGTCGGAGCCAGGGTGGAGGCTACACCTTC
CASSYRRSQGGGYTF
>many|TRBJ2-5|-|TRBV7-6
TGTGCCAGCAGCCCCTCCAGAGGGACTTTCGGGGACTTC
CASSPSRGTFGDF
>few|TRBJ1-2|-|TRBV19
TGTGCCAGTAACCCTAGGGTGGGGGACTGGGCATATGGCTACACCTTC
CASNPRVGDWAYGYTF
>few|TRBJ2-1|-|TRBV11-2
TGTGCCAGCAGCCCTCGCTGGGGGGGACAAAATGAGCAGTTCTTC
CASSPRWGGQNEQFF
>few|TRBJ2-7|-|TRBV6-1
TGTGCCAGCAGTGAAATGCGGGACACCTCCTACGAGCAGTACTTC
CASSEMRDTSYEQYF
>-|TRBJ1-1|-|TRBV4-1
TGCGCCAGCAGCCAAACGACAGGATCGAACACTGAAGCTTTCTTT
CASSQTTGSNTEAFF
>-|TRBJ2-1|-|TRBV15
TGTGCCACCTGGGACCACCGAAGTGAGCAGTTCTTC
CATWDHRSEQFF
>many|TRBJ2-4|-|TRBV7-8
TGTGCCAGCAGCGATCTACTGACGTCCTCCAAAGGAGACATTCAGTACTTC
CASSDLLTSSKGDIQYF
>few|TRBJ1-2|-|TRBV27
TGTGCCAGCAGTTCCCTCCTATATGGCTACACCTTC
CASSSLLYGYTF
>few|TRBJ1-3|-|TRBV20-1
TGCAGTGCTAGAGATAAGGGAGAAATGGTGAGGTTCGGAAACACCATATATTTT
CSARDKGEMVRFGNTIYF
>many|TRBJ2-3|-|TRBV19
TGTGCCAGTAGTATCGAGGGAGCTAGCACAGATACGCAGTATTTT
CASSIEGASTDTQYF
>-|TRBJ1-1|-|TRBV11-3
TGTGCCAGCGCCCTTAGGGGGAGTGGCACTGAAGCTTTCTTT
CASALRGSGTEAFF
>few|TRBJ2-2|-|TRBV12-3/TRBV12-4
TGTGCCAGCGGACTTTGGGGTGAGAACACCGGGGAGCTGTTTTTT
CASGLWGENTGELFF
>-|TRBJ1-2|-|TRBV29-1
TGCAGCGTCCCCCCGGCCCAGGGGTCTCATGGCTACACCTTC
CSVPPAQGSHGYTF
>-|TRBJ2-1|-|TRBV5-3
TGTGCCAGCAGCCACCGCGGACAGTTGACCTACAATGAGCAGTTCTTC
CASSHRGQLTYNEQFF
>few|TRBJ2-2|-|TRBV6-2/TRBV6-3
TGTGCCAGCAGTCGCCTGCCCCATCTGGCAGGGGACACCGGGGAGCTGTTTTTT
CASSRLPHLAGDTGELFF
>-|TRBJ1-5|-|TRBV12-3/TRBV12-4
TGTGCCAGCAGTCCCACAGGGCAGGTTAAGCCCCAGCATTTT
CASSPTGQVKPQHF
>-|TRBJ1-1|TRBD1|TRBV12-3/TRBV12-4
TGTGCCAGCAGGACAGGGTCGACTGAAGCTTTCTTT
CASRTGSTEAFF
>few|TRBJ2-3|TRBD2|TRBV6-5
TGTGCCAGCAGTTACTCGCTAGCGGGGTGGACAGATACGCAGTATTTT
CASSYSLAGWTDTQYF
>-|TRBJ1-1|-|TRBV19
TGTGCCAGTAGTATAGGGGGGGACCGCGTGAACACTGAAGCTTTCTTT
CASSIGGDRVNTEAFF
>many|TRBJ1-2|-|TRBV7-6
TGTGCCAGCAGCTTAGCGGAGGGCGTTTTTTATGGCTACACCTTC
CASSLAEGVFYGYTF
>few|TRBJ2-2|TRBD1|TRBV6-2/TRBV6-3
TGTGCCAGCAGTTATTGGACAGGGCGGACCGGGGAGCTGTTTTTT
CASSYWTGRTGELFF
>-|TRBJ2-5|-|TRBV24-1
TGTGCCACCAGTGATTTGCAAGAGATCCAGTACTTC
CATSDLQEIQYF
>few|TRBJ1-6|-|TRBV27
TGTGCCAGCAGTTTAAGGGGCCCTTATTCACCCCTCCACTTT
CASSLRGPYSPLHF
>-|TRBJ1-2|TRBD1|TRBV7-9
TGTGCCAGCAGTCGACGACCGGGACAGGGGGCTGGCTATGGCTACACCTTC
CASSRRPGQGAGYGYTF
>-|TRBJ2-3|TRBD2|TRBV6-6
TGTGCCAGCAGTTACTCGATAAGGACTAGCGACGGTACGCAGTATTTT
CASSYSIRTSDGTQYF
>-|TRBJ2-1|TRBD2|TRBV6-1
TGTGCCAGCAGCCTCCGGACTAGCGGGGGCCTAAATGAGCAGTTCTTC
CASSLRTSGGLNEQFF
>few|TRBJ2-5|-|TRBV3-1
TGTGCCAGCAGCCCCCAGGGCAGCCTCCAGACCCAGTACTTC
CASSPQGSLQTQYF